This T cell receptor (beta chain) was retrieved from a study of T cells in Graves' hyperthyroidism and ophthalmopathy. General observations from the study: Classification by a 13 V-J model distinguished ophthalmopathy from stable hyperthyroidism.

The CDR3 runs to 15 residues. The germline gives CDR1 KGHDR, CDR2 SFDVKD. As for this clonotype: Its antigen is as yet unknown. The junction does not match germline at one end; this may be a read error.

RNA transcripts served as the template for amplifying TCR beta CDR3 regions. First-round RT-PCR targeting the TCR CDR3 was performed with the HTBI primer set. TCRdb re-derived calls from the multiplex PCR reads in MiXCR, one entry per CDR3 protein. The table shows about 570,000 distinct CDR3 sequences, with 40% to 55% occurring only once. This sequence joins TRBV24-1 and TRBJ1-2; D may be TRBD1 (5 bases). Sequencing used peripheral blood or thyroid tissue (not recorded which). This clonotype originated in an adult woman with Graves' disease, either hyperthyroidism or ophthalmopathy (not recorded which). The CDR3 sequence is CATSDSRGVEDGYTF. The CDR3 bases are TGTGCGACCAGTGACTCGAGGGGAGTGGAAGATGGCTACACCTTC.